This entry lists 19 T cell receptor beta chains sequenced from one sample in a study of T cells generated in artificial thymic organoids. Semi-nested PCR with reverse primers in the TRAC or TRBC constant regions amplified each chain separately. One entry per CDR3 protein, called by TCRdb with MiXCR from the 5' RACE reads. Of over 6,500 distinct CDR3 sequences in the sample, around 16% were seen once. Source material: naive CD8+ T cells from the thymus. Subset noted: CD3+TCRalphabeta+CD8SP T cells; for blood, CD45RO-CCR7+ naive CD8+ T cells. These receptors all come from a human donor who gave cord blood stem cells for thymic organoid culture, a cardiac surgery patient who gave postnatal thymus, or a blood donor (not recorded which).

A few counts support this clonotype. The chain employs TRBV12-3 or TRBV12-4 and TRBJ2-2, with D perhaps TRBD1 (6 bases). V was clipped by 6 bases and J by 3 bases, with 17 bases between them. This CDR3 is built from 16 residues. The CDR3 here is CASSPKTGLYTGELFF. For the CDR3, the DNA is TGTGCCAGCAGCCCAAAGACAGGCTTGTACACCGGGGAGCTGTTTTTT.

Points on this clonotype: A read error may be the cause here, since a much bigger clone is one base away. The chain joins TRBV20-1 to TRBJ2-7; TRBD1 agrees at 7 bases. The CDR3 covers 13 residues. The germline CDR1 and CDR2 sequences are DFQATT and SNEGSKA (reference sequence). This CDR3 reads CSAITGVGYEQCF. Here the CDR3 DNA reads TGCAGTGCTATCACAGGGGTAGGTTACGAGCAGTGCTTC.

This clonotype is medium-sized (0.01 to 0.1%). V gene TRBV4-1 combines with J gene TRBJ1-6, with a tentative D call TRBD1 (5 bases). This CDR3 has 15 residues. V lost 2 bases and J 7 bases, leaving 12 bases between the germline ends. The germline V gene has CDR1 MGHRA and CDR2 YSYEKL. CDR3 nucleotide sequence: TGCGCCAGCAGCCAAACAATACCAGGGAATTCACCCCTCCACTTT. It encodes CASSQTIPGNSPLHF.

The table lists this clonotype with many counts. V usage is TRBV12-3 or TRBV12-4 and J usage is TRBJ2-3; D perhaps matches TRBD2 (6 bases). V was trimmed by 3 bases and J by 2 bases, leaving 12 bases between them. The CDR3 has 15 amino acids. This chain's CDR3 is CASSFWDSATDTQYF. The CDR3, as DNA: TGTGCCAGCAGTTTCTGGGACTCGGCCACAGATACGCAGTATTTT.

Relative to its sample, this clonotype is medium-sized. V gene TRBV7-9 combines with J gene TRBJ2-3, with D unresolved. The CDR3 runs 14 residues. CDR1 and CDR2 from the germline V gene are SEHNR and FQNEAQ (reference sequence). Between the trimmed V and J ends, which lost 1 base and 12 bases, there was a span of 17 bases. The CDR3: CASSLVLGPLRQYF. DNA of the CDR3: TGTGCCAGCAGCTTAGTCCTAGGCCCACTTCGTCAGTATTTT.

The chain has TRBV7-2 and TRBJ2-3, with D unresolved. V lost 2 bases and J lost 0, with 27 bases in between. Germline-derived CDR1 and CDR2 are SGHTA and FQGNSA. The CDR3 has 21 residues. CDR3 sequence: CASSLFPWLIPGLTSTDTQYF. The DNA for the CDR3 is TGTGCCAGCAGCTTATTTCCTTGGTTGATTCCTGGGTTAACTAGCACAGATACGCAGTATTTT.

This clonotype is deemed medium-sized. The chain has TRBV7-9 and TRBJ2-1, with 9 bases identical to TRBD2. V shed 4 bases and J 15 bases; nucleotides not matched to a gene: 7. The CDR3 contains 12 residues. CDR1 is SEHNR, CDR2 FQNEAQ, per germline (reference sequence). The DNA for the CDR3 is TGTGCCAGCAGCTCTTCTAGCGGGATTTTGTTCTTC. This encodes CASSSSSGILFF.

Regarding this clonotype: This sequence may be a read error, since a much larger clone differs from it by one base. The chain uses TRBV7-9 and TRBJ2-7; no reliable D call. The CDR3 spans 13 residues. Germline-derived CDR1 and CDR2 are SEHNR and FQNEAQ (reference sequence). The CDR3 bases are TGTGCCAGCAGCTTACCGGATTACTACGAGCAGCACTTC. It is translated as CASSLPDYYEQHF.

This clonotype ranks as medium-sized. The chain joins TRBV7-2 to TRBJ2-7; D is perhaps TRBD2 (5 bases). Trimming pared 0 bases from V and 7 bases from J, leaving 7 bases between. Germline V lookup: CDR1 SGHTA, CDR2 FQGNSA. This CDR3 comprises 12 residues. The CDR3 bases are TGTGCCAGCAGCTTAGCTTCGGGAGAGCAGTACTTC. Its protein is CASSLASGEQYF.

Points on this clonotype: At one of its ends the junction is not consistent with the germline gene, which may arise from a read error. CDR3 residues: CAGSLGETDTQYF. CDR3 nucleotide sequence: TGTGCCGGCAGTTTAGGGGAGACAGATACGCAGTATTTT. The chain joins TRBV27 to TRBJ2-3; D could derive from TRBD1 or TRBD2 (5 bases each). Germline values: CDR1 MNHEY, CDR2 SMNVEV (reference sequence). This CDR3 has 13 residues.

By share of the sample, this clonotype is medium-sized (0.01 to 0.1%). The genes are TRBV7-9 and TRBJ1-2; D is possibly TRBD1 (5 bases). Deletions cut 3 bases from V and 8 bases from J, with 19 bases between. Germline V gene lookup returns CDR1 SEHNR and CDR2 FQNEAQ (reference sequence). The CDR3 covers 15 residues. The CDR3 DNA reads as TGTGCCAGCAGCTTCACAGGTTTGATAAAGGAAGGCTACACCTTC. It encodes CASSFTGLIKEGYTF.

This clonotype rates as medium-sized (0.01 to 0.1%). The V gene is TRBV11-2, the J gene TRBJ1-2; no clear D. V was trimmed by 0 bases and J by 2 bases, leaving 13 bases between them. Germline lookup yields CDR1 SGHAT and CDR2 FQNNGV. The CDR3 length is 16 residues. CDR3 region: CASSLDSFQFNYGYTF. CDR3 DNA sequence: TGTGCCAGCAGCTTAGACTCATTTCAGTTCAACTATGGCTACACCTTC.

This clonotype was recorded at least ten times. The J gene is TRBJ2-6, the V gene TRBV4-1; the D gene is possibly TRBD1 (6 bases). Trimming stripped 2 bases from V and 0 bases from J, with 14 bases between. Germline values: CDR1 MGHRA, CDR2 YSYEKL. This CDR3 has 18 amino acids. The CDR3 DNA reads TGCGCCAGCAGCCAACAGACCTACAGGGTCTCTGGGGCCAACGTCCTGACTTTC. This translates into CASSQQTYRVSGANVLTF.

Comments on this clonotype: A much larger clone lies one base from this, so it may be a read error. V and J are TRBV19 and TRBJ2-2, with D maybe TRBD2 (6 bases). Germline V gene data show CDR1 as LNHDA and CDR2 as SQIVND (reference sequence). CDR3 length equals 15 residues. CDR3 in DNA: TGTGTCAGTAGTATGGGGGGAAGTTGGACCGGGGAGCTGTTTTTT. It is translated as CVSSMGGSWTGELFF.

By share, this clonotype counts as medium-sized. The chain links TRBV9 to TRBJ2-1; D gene unclear. The CDR3 is made up of 13 amino acids. Germline loops: CDR1 SGDLS, CDR2 YYNGEE. Trimming pared 5 bases from V and 7 bases from J, leaving 13 bases between. CDR3 nucleotide sequence: TGTGCCAGCAGAGCCAAGGGTACGAATGAGCAGTTCTTC. Its translation is CASRAKGTNEQFF.

This clonotype is judged medium-sized. The genes are TRBV12-3 or TRBV12-4 and TRBJ2-2, with 11 positions matching TRBD2. This CDR3 is built from 17 residues. V lost 5 bases, J lost 6 bases, and 11 bases stayed unmatched. The CDR3 is CASSPYRLAGLAGELFF. CDR3 nucleotide sequence: TGTGCCAGCAGTCCCTATCGACTAGCGGGATTGGCCGGGGAGCTGTTTTTT.

The sample holds a few counts of this clonotype. The CDR3 DNA follows: TGTGCCAGCAGTTCAGCGGGAGGACTCGGGGAGCTGTTTTTT. Translated: CASSSAGGLGELFF. This sequence joins TRBV27 and TRBJ2-2; 9 nucleotides match TRBD2. The V segment lost 4 bases and the J segment 7 bases; nucleotides outside the gene matches: 4. The CDR3 consists of 14 residues. Germline CDR1 and CDR2: MNHEY and SMNVEV (reference sequence).

This clonotype is judged medium-sized. CDR3 sequence: CSVEWRGRGTDTQYF. DNA for the CDR3: TGCAGCGTTGAATGGCGCGGGAGGGGAACAGATACGCAGTATTTT. This sequence joins TRBV29-1 and TRBJ2-3, with TRBD2 identical over 9 bases. V shed 2 bases, J shed 3 bases, and the junction held 6 bases outside the gene matches. The CDR3 runs to 15 residues. Per germline, CDR1 SQVTM and CDR2 ANQGSEA.

This clonotype has ten or more counts. V is TRBV19 and J is TRBJ2-7, with TRBD2 matching over 12 bases. This CDR3 contains 15 residues. The trim removed 5 bases at V and 0 bases at J, leaving 2 bases unmatched. Per the germline V gene, CDR1 is LNHDA and CDR2 is SQIVND (reference sequence). The DNA for the CDR3 is TGTGCCAGTAGTTGGACTAGCGGGGACTCCTACGAGCAGTACTTC. Amino acid sequence: CASSWTSGDSYEQYF.